The clone carrying this TCR beta chain has a handful of counts. Trimming at V came to 1 base and at J to 5 bases, leaving 6 bases not matched to a gene. The germline gives CDR1 SGHDN, CDR2 FVKESK. CDR3 size: 16 residues. The data are from a study of identical twins. Via MiXCR, TCRdb re-called the 5' RACE reads, giving one row per CDR3 protein. This table holds 400,000 to 550,000 distinct CDR3 sequences, around 20% found once. This sample also belongs to another study, concerning T cells expressing NK-cell markers.

This sequence joins TRBV14 and TRBJ2-3, with 10 bases aligning to TRBD2. This clonotype was sampled from a woman between 18 and 29 years old in good health. Specimen: CD4+ T cells sorted from blood. CDR3 nucleotide sequence: TGTGCCAGCAGCCAAGTGCTAGCGGGAGCTAGAGATACGCAGTATTTT. Translating it yields CASSQVLAGARDTQYF. Combining the CDR3 with reference TRBV14 and TRBJ2-3 gives the whole variable domain EAGVTQFPSHSVIEKGQTVTLRCDPISGHDNLYWYRRVMGKEIKFLLHFVKESKQDESGMPNNRFLAERTGGTYSTLKVQPAELEDSGVYFCASSQVLAGARDTQYFGPGTRLTVL.